This is a list of T cell receptor beta chains from one sample in a study of OX40 agonist ivuxolimab in advanced cancers. Libraries were prepared by immunoSEQ multiplex PCR; TCRdb keeps only in-frame clonotypes and omits some of them. Of around 55,000 clones in the sample, approximately 80% were seen once. Sample: CD4+ or CD8+ T cells sorted from blood, taken in a trial of the OX40 agonist ivuxolimab. These TCRs come from an adult with an advanced solid tumor such as melanoma, head and neck, liver or kidney cancer. Both conserved end residues are part of each CDR3. The D gene is left open where the match is weak. Size is omitted from some rows. Given values are once, few, many or a class for expanded clones.

j_gene | v_gene | abundance | d_gene | CDR3nt | CDR3aa
TRBJ2-6 | TRBV5-8 | . | . | TGTGCCAGCAGCCCCCACGTGTTCCCGAGCTCTGGGGCCAACGTCCTGACTTTC | CASSPHVFPSSGANVLTF
TRBJ1-4 | TRBV2 | few | . | TGTGCCAGCAGAAGGACGAGTTCTAATGAAAAACTGTTTTTT | CASRRTSSNEKLFF
TRBJ1-5 | TRBV19 | . | . | TGTGCCAGTAGTATAGATCACGGGGGAGGAAGCAATCAGCCCCAGCATTTT | CASSIDHGGGSNQPQHF
TRBJ2-1 | TRBV6-6 | . | . | TGTGCCAGCAAAGGCGGGGTATACAATGAGCAGTTCTTC | CASKGGVYNEQFF
TRBJ1-5 | TRBV6-5 | . | TRBD1 | TGTGCCAGCCGCGAAGGACAGGGCAGTGGCCAGCCCCAGCATTTT | CASREGQGSGQPQHF
TRBJ2-7 | TRBV21-1 | . | . | TGTGCCAGCGCGGGGTTGTGTAGCGGGAGGAGTAGATACGAGCAGTACTTC | CASAGLCSGRSRYEQYF
TRBJ1-3 | TRBV2 | . | . | TGTGCCAGCAGTGGAGGACACCACTCTGGAAACACCATATATTTT | CASSGGHHSGNTIYF
TRBJ1-1 | TRBV27 | once | . | TGTGCCAGCAGTATCGGACAGAGGAACACTGAAGCTTTCTTT | CASSIGQRNTEAFF
TRBJ2-7 | TRBV30 | . | TRBD1 | TGTGCCTGGAGGGACCACGGACAGGGAGGAGAGCAGTACTTC | CAWRDHGQGGEQYF
TRBJ1-4 | TRBV6-1 | few | . | TGTGCCAGCAGTGAGTGGGGTGATAATGAAAAACTGTTTTTT | CASSEWGDNEKLFF
TRBJ1-2 | TRBV5-1 | . | . | TGCGCCAGCAGCTTGGGACGGGTCGGGGGTTTCTATGGCTACACCTTC | CASSLGRVGGFYGYTF
TRBJ2-3 | TRBV5-4 | few | . | TGTGCCAGCAGCTTGGCAGGGTCCACAGATACGCAGTATTTT | CASSLAGSTDTQYF
TRBJ1-3 | TRBV5-5 | . | . | TGTGCCAGCAGCTGGGGGAGGACGAGCTCTGGAAACACCATATATTTT | CASSWGRTSSGNTIYF
TRBJ1-2 | TRBV11-2 | . | . | TGTGCCAGCAGCTTAGATCTGGGGGTGCCAGATGGCTACACCTTC | CASSLDLGVPDGYTF